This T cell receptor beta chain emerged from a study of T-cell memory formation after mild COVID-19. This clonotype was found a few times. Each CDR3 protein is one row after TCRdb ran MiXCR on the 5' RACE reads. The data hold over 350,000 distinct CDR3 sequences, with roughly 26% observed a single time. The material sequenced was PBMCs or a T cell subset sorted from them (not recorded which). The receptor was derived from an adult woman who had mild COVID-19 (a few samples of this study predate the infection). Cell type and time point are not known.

CDR3 nucleotides: TGTGCCAGCAGCTTATCCGGACAGAGGTCTGAAGCTTTCTTT. It translates to CASSLSGQRSEAFF. The chain uses TRBV11-2 and TRBJ1-1, with a tentative D call TRBD1 (6 bases). The CDR3 runs to 14 residues. Germline-derived CDR1 and CDR2 are SGHAT and FQNNGV. V was shortened by 2 bases and J by 6 bases, with 13 bases between the two germline ends.